The 9 T cell receptor beta chains below come from one sample, sequenced in a study of blood T cell repertoires in COVID-19. Only in-frame clones appear in the TCRdb table, and some are missing; sequencing was by immunoSEQ multiplex PCR. Of 110,000 to 150,000 clones in the sample, approximately 85% are singletons; the top ten hold around 3%. Sequencing was done on a sample of peripheral blood. The receptors come from a man in his forties or fifties with acute or convalescent COVID-19.

The chain carries TRBV6-5 and TRBJ2-5, with 7 bases matching TRBD1. The CDR3 runs 13 residues. Germline CDR1 is MNHEY and CDR2 is SVGAGI. J lost 5 bases, V lost 4 bases, and 4 bases had no gene match. CDR3 in amino acids: CASSWTGGETQYF. The CDR3 DNA is TGTGCCAGCAGTTGGACAGGCGGGGAGACCCAGTACTTC.

The rearrangement links TRBV6-5 to TRBJ2-2; D is possibly TRBD2 (5 bases). Trimming stripped 6 bases from V and 1 base from J, with 9 bases between. From germline, CDR1 is MNHEY and CDR2 SVGAGI. The CDR3 consists of 14 residues. The CDR3 region is CASRDEGNTGELFF. Written as DNA, the CDR3 is TGTGCCAGCAGGGATGAGGGGAACACCGGGGAGCTGTTTTTT.

This sequence joins TRBV7-9 and TRBJ2-7; the match to TRBD1 covers 7 bases. Germline lookup yields CDR1 SEHNR and CDR2 FQNEAQ (reference sequence). The CDR3 is 14 residues long. With V trimmed by 5 bases and J by 2 bases, 6 bases remained unmatched. CDR3 nucleotide sequence: TGTGCCAGCAGCCGCAAGGGACAGACCTACGAGCAGTACTTC. Protein sequence: CASSRKGQTYEQYF.

This chain connects TRBV2 to TRBJ1-6; possible D gene TRBD1, 6 bases. Germline-derived CDR1 and CDR2 are SNHLY and FYNNEI. The CDR3 is 13 residues long. V was shortened by 4 bases and J by 11 bases, with 12 bases between the two germline ends. CDR3 DNA: TGTGCCAGCAGTGCTAGGACAGCTACACCCCTCCACTTT. Protein: CASSARTATPLHF.

This clone was counted only a few times. The CDR3 DNA follows: TGTGCCTGGACTGGTGGGGGCGATTCACCCCTCCACTTT. Protein product: CAWTGGGDSPLHF. The chain combines TRBV30 with TRBJ1-6; D is perhaps TRBD1 (6 bases). The germline V gene encodes CDR1 GTSNPN and CDR2 SVGIG (reference sequence). This CDR3 spans 13 amino acids. Trimming left V 4 bases short and J 8 bases short, with 12 bases between.

The V gene is TRBV30, the J gene TRBJ2-7, with TRBD1 as a possible D gene (5 bases). V was clipped by 0 bases and J by 9 bases, with 12 bases between them. This CDR3 is built from 12 residues. Germline CDR1 is GTSNPN and CDR2 is SVGIG (reference sequence). Written as DNA, the CDR3 is TGTGCCTGGAGTGTGAAATTGACAGCGCAGTACTTC. This codes for CAWSVKLTAQYF.

The J gene is TRBJ2-5, the V gene TRBV28; D is unresolved. Trimming took 5 bases from V and 1 from J, leaving 17 bases between them. This CDR3 has 16 amino acids. From germline, CDR1 is MDHEN and CDR2 SYDVKM. CDR3 nucleotide sequence: TGTGCCAGCAGTCCGATCCTATGGGCAGGCCAAGAGACCCAGTACTTC. Its protein product is CASSPILWAGQETQYF.

The V call is TRBV3-1 (or the pseudogene TRBV3-2), the J call TRBJ2-1, with 8 bases lining up with TRBD1. The CDR3 contains 16 residues. J was trimmed by 0 bases and V by 4 bases; bases with no gene match: 5. CDR1 LGHDT and CDR2 YNNKEL come from the germline V gene (reference sequence). This CDR3 is CASSPGGRSSYNEQFF. The DNA for the CDR3 is TGTGCCAGCAGCCCAGGGGGCCGGAGCTCCTACAATGAGCAGTTCTTC.

The V and J genes are TRBV7-3 and TRBJ1-2, with D perhaps TRBD1 (5 bases). This CDR3 has 13 residues. Germline V gene lookup returns CDR1 SGHTA and CDR2 FQGTGA. Deletions cut 1 base from V and 6 bases from J, with 9 bases between. The CDR3 region is CASSLIGGNGYTF. DNA for the CDR3: TGTGCCAGCAGCTTAATTGGGGGGAATGGCTACACCTTC.